This T cell receptor beta chain was sequenced in a study of cytomegalovirus exposure and HLA in healthy donors. 13 Jbeta primers and 60 Vbeta primers were used for the PCR. Using immunoSEQ multiplex PCR, the repertoire was profiled, and TCRdb retains in-frame clones only, with some absent. Altogether under 200,000 clones are present, about four fifths being singletons, with the ten largest covering approximately 0.39%. This clonotype originated in a male donor in good health and CMV-seropositive. The sample consisted of PBMCs.

The CDR3 loop reads CASSPQGSDTQYF. CDR3 bases: TGTGCCAGCAGCCCCCAGGGATCAGATACGCAGTATTTT. This sequence joins TRBV7-3 and TRBJ2-3, with TRBD1 as a possible D gene (5 bases). Germline V gene data show CDR1 as SGHTA and CDR2 as FQGTGA. CDR3 length: 13 amino acids. V lost 5 bases and J lost 4, with 10 bases in between.